The T cell receptor beta chain under discussion was sequenced for a study of cytomegalovirus exposure and HLA in healthy donors. The V segment lost 4 bases and the J segment 7 bases; nucleotides outside the gene matches: 10. The CDR3 has 15 residues. In germline, CDR1 is SGHTS, CDR2 YDEGEE. Vbeta (60) and Jbeta (13) primers were used in the PCR. Under the authors' procedure: Among the unique TCR beta chains that a later analysis counted, 80 million to 100 million in all, 10 million to 11 million were shared. Clones were read by immunoSEQ multiplex PCR, and TCRdb kept only the in-frame ones, dropping some. That table furnishes V, J and clone size, whereas the DNA furnished D and trimming. The sample records some 120,000 clones, less than 85% being singletons.

This clonotype originated in a man aged 35 to 55 in good health and CMV-seronegative. The sequencing input was PBMCs. V is TRBV5-8 and J is TRBJ1-4; 7 bases line up with TRBD1. Written as DNA, the CDR3 is TGTGCCAGCAGCCCGGAACAGGGGCCGCGTGAAAAACTGTTTTTT. As protein: CASSPEQGPREKLFF.